Following are 10 T cell receptor beta chains from one sample sequenced in a study of blood T cell repertoires in COVID-19. Profiling relied on immunoSEQ multiplex PCR, and the TCRdb table lists in-frame clones only, not all of them. Of under 350,000 clones listed, around nine tenths are singletons. Sequencing input: PBMCs or T cells enriched from blood (not recorded which). The receptors shown here come from a woman younger than 35 who had recovered from COVID-19.

This clone was recorded once. In nucleotides, the CDR3 is TGTGCCAGCAGTCCCAAAGACTCTGTCTTGGAAAAACTGTTTTTT. Protein sequence: CASSPKDSVLEKLFF. The chain joins TRBV27 to TRBJ1-4, with unresolved D. Per germline, CDR1 MNHEY and CDR2 SMNVEV (reference sequence). The CDR3 is 15 amino acids. V gave up 5 bases and J gave up 8 bases, with 18 bases separating them. The full variable domain, completed using reference TRBV27 and TRBJ1-4, is EAQVTQNPRYLITVTGKKLTVTCSQNMNHEYMSWYRQDPGLGLRQIYYSMNVEVTDKGDVPEGYKVSRKEKRNFPLILESPSPNQTSLYFCASSPKDSVLEKLFFGSGTQLSVL.

The V gene is TRBV3-1 (or the pseudogene TRBV3-2), the J gene TRBJ2-7; 10 nucleotides align to TRBD1. The germline V gene has CDR1 LGHDT and CDR2 YNNKEL (reference sequence). V lost 7 bases to trimming and J lost 5 bases; unmatched junction nucleotides: 11. The CDR3 runs to 15 residues. The chain's CDR3 is CASTLNRDRGHEQYF. CDR3 nucleotides: TGTGCCAGCACCCTTAACCGGGACAGGGGCCACGAGCAGTACTTC.

V usage is TRBV7-3 and J usage is TRBJ2-3, with 10 bases matching TRBD2. CDR1 and CDR2 from the germline V gene are SGHTA and FQGTGA. The length of the CDR3 is 15 residues. V shed 4 bases, J shed 3 bases, and the junction held 4 bases outside the gene matches. The CDR3 DNA follows: TGTGCCAGCAGCTCTCTAGCGGGAGAGACAGATACGCAGTATTTT. Translation gives CASSSLAGETDTQYF.

The chain combines TRBV4-1 with TRBJ2-2; D may be TRBD2 (6 bases). Germline CDR1 reads MGHRA; CDR2 reads YSYEKL. The CDR3 contains 15 residues. Trimming removed 0 bases from V and 7 bases from J, with 12 bases in between. The CDR3 reads CASSQDPGGSGELFF. The CDR3 bases are TGCGCCAGCAGCCAAGATCCCGGGGGAAGCGGGGAGCTGTTTTTT.

The CDR3 reads CASSLGRDSTNEKLFF. In DNA form, the CDR3 reads TGTGCCAGCAGCCTCGGACGGGACTCAACTAATGAAAAACTGTTTTTT. The V gene is TRBV7-9, the J gene TRBJ1-4, with D possibly being TRBD1 (5 bases). This CDR3 region has 16 residues. Trimming pared 5 bases from V and 0 bases from J, leaving 13 bases between. In germline, CDR1 is SEHNR, CDR2 FQNEAQ (reference sequence).

The genes are TRBV5-5 and TRBJ1-6, with D possibly matching TRBD1 (5 bases). The length of the CDR3 is 15 residues. The ends were cut back, 4 bases at V and 5 bases at J, with 13 bases in the middle. Germline CDR1 is SGHKS and CDR2 is YYEKEE (reference sequence). The CDR3 DNA is TGTGCCAGCAGCCCGAAGACGGGGGATAATTCACCCCTCCACTTT. It codes for CASSPKTGDNSPLHF.

This clone was seen a single time. The rearrangement uses TRBV2 and TRBJ1-4; 8 nucleotides line up with TRBD1. V was clipped by 3 bases and J by 8 bases; unmatched bases: 2. Per the germline V gene, CDR1 is SNHLY and CDR2 is FYNNEI. The CDR3 contains 13 residues. The CDR3 bases are TGTGCCAGCAGTGACTGGACAGGGGAAAAACTGTTTTTT. This codes for CASSDWTGEKLFF.

V usage is TRBV7-9 and J usage is TRBJ2-3, with TRBD2 matching 11 bases. The germline gives CDR1 SEHNR, CDR2 FQNEAQ (reference sequence). The J segment lost 7 bases and the V segment lost 5 bases, leaving 14 bases of the junction unmatched. This CDR3 region has 17 residues. CDR3 residues: CASSGRLSGGVAYTQYF. CDR3 nucleotide sequence: TGTGCCAGCAGCGGCCGCCTTAGCGGGGGGGTGGCCTATACGCAGTATTTT.

The chain links TRBV10-3 to TRBJ1-3, with D hard to call. Germline lookup yields CDR1 ENHRY and CDR2 SYGVKD. Trimming removed 11 bases at V and 0 bases at J, with 11 bases between. CDR3 length equals 13 residues. The DNA for the CDR3 is TGTGCCGTCCGGTTCAACTCTGGAAACACCATATATTTT. This gives the protein CAVRFNSGNTIYF.

V is TRBV6-1 and J is TRBJ1-5; perhaps TRBD1 as D (5 bases). Germline lookup yields CDR1 MNHNS and CDR2 SASEGT. The germline V and J ends were trimmed by 0 bases and 4 bases, with 7 bases remaining between them. The CDR3 extends over 14 amino acids. CDR3 in DNA: TGTGCCAGCAGTGAAGCGGGGGGGAATCAGCCCCAGCATTTT. Translation: CASSEAGGNQPQHF.